The table lists the clone carrying this TCR beta chain with a few counts. Every sample yielded at least 6 million isolated PBMCs. With a J-beta primer mix and a sample-barcoded 5' primer, a second PCR ran about 6 to 11 cycles. A template-switch adaptor containing 12 random nucleotides labeled each cDNA molecule. TCRdb processed the 5' RACE reads anew with MiXCR; each CDR3 protein has one entry. Of 700,000 or so distinct CDR3 sequences listed, approximately 22% are singletons. Trimming stripped 5 bases from V and 8 bases from J, with 12 bases between. The CDR3 consists of 12 residues. Per germline, CDR1 SEHNR and CDR2 FQNEAQ (reference sequence). These data come from a study of blood T cells in healthy people across ages.

The chain recombines TRBV7-9 with TRBJ1-2; no clear D. The source material was blood. This clonotype originated in an older man in good health. The CDR3 loop reads CASSQTLWGYTF. CDR3 DNA sequence: TGTGCCAGCAGCCAAACCCTTTGGGGCTACACCTTC.